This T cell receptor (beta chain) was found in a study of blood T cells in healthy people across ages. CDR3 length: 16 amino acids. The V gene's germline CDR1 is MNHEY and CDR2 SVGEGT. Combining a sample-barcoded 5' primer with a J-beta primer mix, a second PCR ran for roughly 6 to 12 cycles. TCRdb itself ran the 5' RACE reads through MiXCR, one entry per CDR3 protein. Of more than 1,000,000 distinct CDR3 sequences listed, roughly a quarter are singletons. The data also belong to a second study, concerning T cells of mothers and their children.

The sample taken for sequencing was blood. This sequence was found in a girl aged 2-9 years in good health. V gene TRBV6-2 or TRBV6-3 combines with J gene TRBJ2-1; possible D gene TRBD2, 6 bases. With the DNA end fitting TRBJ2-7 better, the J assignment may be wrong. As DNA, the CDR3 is TGTGCCAGCAGCCCTTGGGGGGACGGAACAGGTCGCGAGCAGTACTTC. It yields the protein CASSPWGDGTGREQYF.